Each of the 10 T cell receptor beta chains below was sequenced from the same sample in a study of blood T cells in healthy people across ages (dated by TCRdb to the mid-2010s). The library was prepared using 5' RACE. The run used an Illumina HiSeq 2500. A second PCR of about 7 to 12 cycles was run with a J-beta primer mix and a sample-barcoded 5' primer. Clones were called with MiXCR by TCRdb after fastp trimmed the public reads at Q25, and only in-frame beta chains were retained. Entries are consolidated by CDR3 protein sequence, retaining the most common genes and DNA. The sample table records fewer than 800,000 distinct CDR3 sequences; around half of these occur just once. The top ten hold around 32% of the sample. The sequenced material came from blood. The source is a woman aged 60 to 75 in good health.

The V and J genes are TRBV6-5 and TRBJ1-5, with a tentative D call TRBD1 (5 bases). The germline gives CDR1 MNHEY, CDR2 SVGAGI. The CDR3 extends over 16 amino acids. With 0 bases removed from V and 5 bases from J, the gap between germline ends came to 14 bases. The CDR3 bases are TGTGCCAGCAGTTACTCGGGGGGTCGAGGGGATCAGCCCCAGCATTTT. Its protein is CASSYSGGRGDQPQHF.

This chain connects TRBV5-1 to TRBJ2-7, with TRBD1 identical over 11 bases. The DNA end is more similar to TRBJ2-4, so the J call may be wrong. The CDR3 is made up of 15 amino acids. Germline V gives CDR1 SGHRS, CDR2 YFSETQ. The CDR3 region has the DNA TGCGCCAGCAGTCGGGGACAGGGGGAACAAAACATTCAGTACTTC. This codes for CASSRGQGEQNIQYF.

A few counts support this clonotype. The chain carries TRBV29-1 and TRBJ2-1; TRBD2 matches 7 bases. The germline CDR1 and CDR2 sequences are SQVTM and ANQGSEA. The J segment lost 2 bases and the V segment lost 5 bases, leaving 9 bases of the junction unmatched. CDR3 size: 15 residues. CDR3: CSVPSLADTYNEQFF. CDR3 nucleotide sequence: TGCAGCGTTCCATCCCTAGCGGACACCTACAATGAGCAGTTCTTC.

The chain couples TRBV5-1 to TRBJ2-1; 9 positions match TRBD2. Germline loops: CDR1 SGHRS, CDR2 YFSETQ. CDR3 length: 17 residues. Germline trimming cut 4 bases from V and 6 bases from J; bases unmatched to any gene: 14. The CDR3 loop is CASSISAGAGGPNEQFF. The CDR3 nucleotides read TGCGCCAGCAGCATCTCGGCGGGAGCGGGAGGCCCCAATGAGCAGTTCTTC.

The chain uses TRBV20-1 and TRBJ2-7; TRBD2 might be the D (5 bases). The CDR3 has 12 amino acids. Germline lookup yields CDR1 DFQATT and CDR2 SNEGSKA (reference sequence). V was clipped by 1 base and J by 3 bases, with 7 bases between them. CDR3 in DNA: TGCAGTGCTAGAGCACTAGGCTACGAGCAGTACTTC. The encoded protein is CSARALGYEQYF.

The chain employs TRBV6-2 or TRBV6-3 and TRBJ2-5; D is uncertain. Germline V gene data show CDR1 as MNHEY and CDR2 as SVGEGT. CDR3 length: 13 residues. V gave up 4 bases and J gave up 11 bases, with 17 bases separating them. The CDR3 loop reads CASSSRAPGVQYF. Here the CDR3 DNA reads TGTGCCAGCAGTTCCCGGGCCCCCGGCGTGCAGTACTTC.

Only a few counts were recorded for this clonotype. The V call is TRBV4-3, the J call TRBJ1-4, with D unclear. Germline CDR1 is LGHNA and CDR2 is YSLEER. Deletions cut 5 bases from V and 8 bases from J, with 21 bases between. This CDR3 is 16 amino acids long. For the CDR3, the DNA is TGCGCCAGCAGCTACGGCCTGGGGAGGGCAGGAGAAAAACTGTTTTTT. This codes for CASSYGLGRAGEKLFF.

V usage is TRBV15 and J usage is TRBJ2-7; D not resolved. The tail of the sequence fits TRBJ2-5 better, so the J call may be wrong. Germline V lookup: CDR1 LNHNV, CDR2 YYDKDF (reference sequence). This CDR3 is 13 amino acids long. CDR3 in amino acids: CATSRDRWETQYF. CDR3 sequence (DNA): TGTGCCACCAGCAGAGATAGGTGGGAGACCCAGTACTTC.

The rearrangement links TRBV5-1 to TRBJ1-1; possibly TRBD1 for D (5 bases). The CDR3 is made up of 11 amino acids. CDR1 is SGHRS, CDR2 YFSETQ, per germline. V lost 4 bases to trimming and J lost 10 bases, with 11 bases between them. CDR3 sequence reads: CASSDAQGAFF. In DNA form, the CDR3 reads TGCGCCAGCAGCGACGCCCAGGGAGCTTTCTTT.

This rearrangement joins TRBV28 to TRBJ2-7; unclear D gene. The CDR3 runs 16 residues. Trimming removed 7 bases from V and 3 bases from J, with 22 bases in between. Germline V lookup: CDR1 MDHEN, CDR2 SYDVKM. The CDR3 loop is CASKSPGAIVSYEQYF. CDR3 nucleotide sequence: TGTGCCAGCAAGTCCCCTGGTGCCATAGTCAGCTACGAGCAGTACTTC.